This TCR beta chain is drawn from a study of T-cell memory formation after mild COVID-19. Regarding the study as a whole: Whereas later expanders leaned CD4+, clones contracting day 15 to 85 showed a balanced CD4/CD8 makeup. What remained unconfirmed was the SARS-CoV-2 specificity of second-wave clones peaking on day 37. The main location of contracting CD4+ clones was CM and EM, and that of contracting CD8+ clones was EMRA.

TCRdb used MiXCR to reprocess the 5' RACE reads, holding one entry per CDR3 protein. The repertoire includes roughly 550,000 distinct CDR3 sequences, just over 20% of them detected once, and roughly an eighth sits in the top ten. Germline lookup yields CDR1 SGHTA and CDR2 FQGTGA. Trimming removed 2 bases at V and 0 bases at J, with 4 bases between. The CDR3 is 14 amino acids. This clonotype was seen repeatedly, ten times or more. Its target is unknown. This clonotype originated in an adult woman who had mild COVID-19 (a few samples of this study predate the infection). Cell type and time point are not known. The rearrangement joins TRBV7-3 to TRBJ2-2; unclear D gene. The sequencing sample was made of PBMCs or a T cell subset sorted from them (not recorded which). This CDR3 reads CASSLQANTGELFF. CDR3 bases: TGTGCCAGCAGCTTACAGGCGAACACCGGGGAGCTGTTTTTT. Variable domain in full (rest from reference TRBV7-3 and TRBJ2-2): GAGVSQTPSNKVTEKGKYVELRCDPISGHTALYWYRQSLGQGPEFLIYFQGTGAADDSGLPNDRFFAVRPEGSVSTLKIQRTERGDSAVYLCASSLQANTGELFFGEGSRLTVL.